This TCR beta chain was identified in a study of CD8+ T cells in alopecia areata. Study-level background: Twice daily, treated patients received 5 to 10 mg of oral tofacitinib. General study results and limits: While tofacitinib was given, many expanded lesional clones persisted in scalp and blood. Links between baseline CD8+ expansion and response need larger treated cohorts.

About this clone: The antigen is undetermined.

The treatment denotes: oral pan-JAK inhibitor, 5-10 mg twice daily. Investigators sorted PBMCs to obtain both CD4+ and CD8+ T cells. Germline CDR1 is LNHDA and CDR2 is SQIVND (reference sequence). V lost 5 bases to trimming and J lost 2 bases, with 16 bases between them. The CDR3 runs 16 residues. Extracted RNA was reverse transcribed into cDNA, the sequencing template. Generated by immunoSEQ multiplex PCR, the TCRdb table keeps only in-frame clones and is missing some. The data contain some 220,000 clones, roughly 56% of them singletons. The V and J genes are TRBV19 and TRBJ1-5, with D perhaps TRBD1 (5 bases). The clonotype comes from a human donor with alopecia areata. Sequences were derived from CD4+ T cells sorted from blood, sampled at week 4, from a patient treated with tofacitinib. CDR3 sequence (DNA): TGTGCCAGTAGTGCAACCGGGAGGGGAGGCAATCAGCCCCAGCATTTT. This sequence encodes CASSATGRGGNQPQHF.